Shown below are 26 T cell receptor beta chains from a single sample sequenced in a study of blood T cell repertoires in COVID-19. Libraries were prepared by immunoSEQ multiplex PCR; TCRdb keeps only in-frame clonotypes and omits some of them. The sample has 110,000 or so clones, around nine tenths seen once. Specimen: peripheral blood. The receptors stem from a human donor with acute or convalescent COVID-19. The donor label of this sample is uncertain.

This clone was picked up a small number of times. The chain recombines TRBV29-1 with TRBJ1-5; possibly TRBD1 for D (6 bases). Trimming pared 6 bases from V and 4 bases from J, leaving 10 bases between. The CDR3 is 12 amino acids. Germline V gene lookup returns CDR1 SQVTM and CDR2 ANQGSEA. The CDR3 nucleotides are TGCAGCGTCAGGGACACTAATCAGCCCCAGCATTTT. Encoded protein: CSVRDTNQPQHF.

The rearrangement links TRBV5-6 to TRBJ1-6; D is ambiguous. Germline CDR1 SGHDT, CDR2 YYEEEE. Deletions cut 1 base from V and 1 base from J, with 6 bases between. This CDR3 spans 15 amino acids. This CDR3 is CASSLYRSYNSPLHF. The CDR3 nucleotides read TGTGCCAGCAGCTTGTATCGGTCCTATAATTCACCCCTCCACTTT.

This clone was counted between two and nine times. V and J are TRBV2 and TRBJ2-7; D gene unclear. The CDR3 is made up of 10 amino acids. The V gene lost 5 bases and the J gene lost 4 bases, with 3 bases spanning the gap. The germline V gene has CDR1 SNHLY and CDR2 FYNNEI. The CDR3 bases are TGTGCCAGCAGTCTTTACGAGCAGTACTTC. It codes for CASSLYEQYF.

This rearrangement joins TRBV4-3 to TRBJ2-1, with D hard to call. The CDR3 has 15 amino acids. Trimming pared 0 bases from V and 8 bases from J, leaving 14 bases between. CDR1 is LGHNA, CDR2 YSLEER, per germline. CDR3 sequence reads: CASSQDPRSRDEQFF. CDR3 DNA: TGCGCCAGCAGCCAAGACCCAAGGAGTCGTGATGAGCAGTTCTTC.

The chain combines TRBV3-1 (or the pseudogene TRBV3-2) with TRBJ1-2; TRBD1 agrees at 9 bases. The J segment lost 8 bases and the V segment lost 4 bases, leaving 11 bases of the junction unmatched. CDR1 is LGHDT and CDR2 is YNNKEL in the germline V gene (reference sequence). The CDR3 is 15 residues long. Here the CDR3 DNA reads TGTGCCAGCAGCCCAGGGACAGGGTATTACTTCGGCTACACCTTC. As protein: CASSPGTGYYFGYTF.

CDR3 sequence reads: CSVSRAGGTYNEQFF. The DNA of the CDR3 is TGCAGCGTTTCCCGAGCGGGGGGAACCTACAATGAGCAGTTCTTC. V and J are TRBV29-1 and TRBJ2-1, with 9 bases that match TRBD2. V trimming: 5 bases; J trimming: 2 bases; junction bases outside the gene matches: 7. Germline lookup yields CDR1 SQVTM and CDR2 ANQGSEA. The CDR3 totals 15 residues.

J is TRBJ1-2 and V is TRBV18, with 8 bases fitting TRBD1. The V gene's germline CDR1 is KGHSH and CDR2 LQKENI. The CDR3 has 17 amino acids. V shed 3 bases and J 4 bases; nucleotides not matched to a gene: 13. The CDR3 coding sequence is TGTGCCAGCTCACCGGACTTTACAGGGGGAGTTTCCTATGGCTACACCTTC. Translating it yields CASSPDFTGGVSYGYTF.

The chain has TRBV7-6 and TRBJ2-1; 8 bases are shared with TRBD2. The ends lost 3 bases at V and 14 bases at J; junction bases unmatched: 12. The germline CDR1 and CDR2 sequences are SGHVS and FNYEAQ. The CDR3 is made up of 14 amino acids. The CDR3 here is CASSLEGLVAGKFF. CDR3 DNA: TGTGCCAGCAGCTTGGAGGGACTAGTTGCAGGAAAGTTCTTC.

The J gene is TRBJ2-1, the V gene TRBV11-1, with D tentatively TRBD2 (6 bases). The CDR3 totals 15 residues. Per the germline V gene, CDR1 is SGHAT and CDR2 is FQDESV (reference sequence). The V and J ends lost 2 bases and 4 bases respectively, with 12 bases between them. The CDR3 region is CASSLRTGGYNEQFF. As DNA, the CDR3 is TGTGCCAGCAGCTTACGGACTGGAGGGTACAATGAGCAGTTCTTC.

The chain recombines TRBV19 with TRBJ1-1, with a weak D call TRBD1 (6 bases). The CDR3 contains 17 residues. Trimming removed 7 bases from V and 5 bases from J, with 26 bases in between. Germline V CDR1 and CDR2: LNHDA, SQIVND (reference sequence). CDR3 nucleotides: TGTGCCAGTAAGGTACGGGGGGCGGCCAGGACCGGGACTGAAGCTTTCTTT. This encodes CASKVRGAARTGTEAFF.

The CDR3 DNA follows: TGTGCCTGGAGTGTACCATCTTTGGGACTGGATGGCTACACCTTC. It encodes CAWSVPSLGLDGYTF. This sequence joins TRBV30 and TRBJ1-2; tentatively, D is TRBD1 (5 bases). V was trimmed by 0 bases and J by 6 bases, leaving 17 bases between them. Germline CDR1 and CDR2: GTSNPN and SVGIG (reference sequence). The CDR3 has 15 residues.

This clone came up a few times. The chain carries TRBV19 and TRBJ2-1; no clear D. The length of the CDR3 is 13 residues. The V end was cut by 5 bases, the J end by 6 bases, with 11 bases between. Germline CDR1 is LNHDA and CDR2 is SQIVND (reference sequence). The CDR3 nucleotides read TGTGCCAGTAGTTTAGGAGTTGGCAATGAGCAGTTCTTC. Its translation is CASSLGVGNEQFF.

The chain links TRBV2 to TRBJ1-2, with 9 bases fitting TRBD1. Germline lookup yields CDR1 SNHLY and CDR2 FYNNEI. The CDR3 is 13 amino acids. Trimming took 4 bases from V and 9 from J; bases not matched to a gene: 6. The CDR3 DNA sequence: TGTGCCAGCAGTGTGACCGGGACAGGGCGCTACACCTTC. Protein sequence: CASSVTGTGRYTF.

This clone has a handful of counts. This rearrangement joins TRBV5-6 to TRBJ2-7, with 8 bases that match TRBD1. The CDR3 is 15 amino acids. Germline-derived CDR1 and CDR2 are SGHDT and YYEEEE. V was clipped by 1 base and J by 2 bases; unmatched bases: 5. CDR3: CASSLLGQETYEQYF. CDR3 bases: TGTGCCAGCAGCTTGTTGGGACAGGAGACCTACGAGCAGTACTTC. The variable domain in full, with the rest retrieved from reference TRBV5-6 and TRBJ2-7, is DAGVTQSPTHLIKTRGQQVTLRCSPKSGHDTVSWYQQALGQGPQFIFQYYEEEERQRGNFPDRFSGHQFPNYSSELNVNALLLGDSALYLCASSLLGQETYEQYFGPGTRLTVT.

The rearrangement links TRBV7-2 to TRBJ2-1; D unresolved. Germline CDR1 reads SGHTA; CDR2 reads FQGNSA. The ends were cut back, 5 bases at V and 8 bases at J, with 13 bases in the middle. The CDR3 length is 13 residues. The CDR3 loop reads CASSPYRSHEQFF. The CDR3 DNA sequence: TGTGCCAGCAGCCCGTACCGTAGCCATGAGCAGTTCTTC.

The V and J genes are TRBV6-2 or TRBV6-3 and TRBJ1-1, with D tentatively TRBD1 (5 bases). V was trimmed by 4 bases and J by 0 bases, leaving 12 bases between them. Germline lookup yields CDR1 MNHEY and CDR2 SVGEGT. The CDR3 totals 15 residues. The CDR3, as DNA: TGTGCCAGCAGTTCGTGGGGCAGATTGAACACTGAAGCTTTCTTT. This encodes CASSSWGRLNTEAFF.

The CDR3 region is CASSLYRGEQPQHF. For the CDR3, the DNA is TGTGCCAGCAGTTTATACAGGGGGGAGCAGCCCCAGCATTTT. The chain has TRBV27 and TRBJ1-5; 8 nucleotides align to TRBD1. The CDR3 has 14 residues. Per the germline V gene, CDR1 is MNHEY and CDR2 is SMNVEV (reference sequence). Trimming at V came to 1 base and at J to 7 bases, leaving 3 bases not matched to a gene.

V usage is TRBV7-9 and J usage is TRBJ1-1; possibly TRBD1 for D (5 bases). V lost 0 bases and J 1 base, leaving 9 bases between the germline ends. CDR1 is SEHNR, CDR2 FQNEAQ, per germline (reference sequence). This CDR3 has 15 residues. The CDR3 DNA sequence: TGTGCCAGCAGCTTAGCTTCGGGGGGGAACACTGAAGCTTTCTTT. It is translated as CASSLASGGNTEAFF.

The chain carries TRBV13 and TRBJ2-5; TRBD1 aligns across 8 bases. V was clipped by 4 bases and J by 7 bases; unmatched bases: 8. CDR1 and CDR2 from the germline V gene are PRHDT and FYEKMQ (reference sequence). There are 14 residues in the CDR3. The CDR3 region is CASSSNRGVGTQYF. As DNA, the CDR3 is TGTGCCAGCAGCTCAAACAGGGGGGTTGGGACCCAGTACTTC.

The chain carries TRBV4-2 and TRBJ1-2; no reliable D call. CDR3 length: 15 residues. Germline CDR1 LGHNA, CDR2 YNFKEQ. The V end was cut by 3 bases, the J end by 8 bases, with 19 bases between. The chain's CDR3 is CASSQAGWAGGGYTF. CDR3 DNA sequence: TGTGCCAGCAGCCAGGCGGGGTGGGCAGGAGGCGGCTACACCTTC.

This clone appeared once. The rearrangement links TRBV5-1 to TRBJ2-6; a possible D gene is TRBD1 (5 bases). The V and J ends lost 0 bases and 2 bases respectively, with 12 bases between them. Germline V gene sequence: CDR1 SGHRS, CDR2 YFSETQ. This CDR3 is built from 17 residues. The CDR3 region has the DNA TGCGCCAGCAGCTTGGCTCAGGGTGCTACTGGGGCCAACGTCCTGACTTTC. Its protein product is CASSLAQGATGANVLTF. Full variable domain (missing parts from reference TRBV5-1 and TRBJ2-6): KAGVTQTPRYLIKTRGQQVTLSCSPISGHRSVSWYQQTPGQGLQFLFEYFSETQRNKGNFPGRFSGRQFSNSRSEMNVSTLELGDSALYLCASSLAQGATGANVLTFGAGSRLTVL.

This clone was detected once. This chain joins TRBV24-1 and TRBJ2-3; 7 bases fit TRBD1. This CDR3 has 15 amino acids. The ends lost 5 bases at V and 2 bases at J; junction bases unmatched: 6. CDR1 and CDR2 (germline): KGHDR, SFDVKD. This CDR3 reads CATSAAGGPTDTQYF. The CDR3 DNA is TGTGCCACCAGTGCGGCAGGGGGTCCCACAGATACGCAGTATTTT.

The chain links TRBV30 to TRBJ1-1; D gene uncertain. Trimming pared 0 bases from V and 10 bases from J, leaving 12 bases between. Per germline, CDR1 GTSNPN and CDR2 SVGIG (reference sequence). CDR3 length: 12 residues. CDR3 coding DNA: TGTGCCTGGAGTGTAAACAGTCCTGGAGCTTTCTTT. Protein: CAWSVNSPGAFF.

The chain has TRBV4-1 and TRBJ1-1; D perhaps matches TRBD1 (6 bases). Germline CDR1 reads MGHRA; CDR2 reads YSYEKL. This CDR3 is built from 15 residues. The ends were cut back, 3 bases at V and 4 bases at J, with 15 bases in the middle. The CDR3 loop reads CASSQVRGAGTEAFF. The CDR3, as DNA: TGCGCCAGCAGCCAGGTCCGGGGGGCCGGCACTGAAGCTTTCTTT.

The CDR3 reads CASSPRRHSGANVLTF. CDR3 coding DNA: TGTGCCAGCAGCCCCCGCAGACACTCTGGGGCCAACGTCCTGACTTTC. The chain links TRBV9 to TRBJ2-6; no clear D gene. The V and J ends lost 4 bases and 0 bases respectively, with 11 bases between them. The CDR3 consists of 16 residues. Germline V gene data show CDR1 as SGDLS and CDR2 as YYNGEE.

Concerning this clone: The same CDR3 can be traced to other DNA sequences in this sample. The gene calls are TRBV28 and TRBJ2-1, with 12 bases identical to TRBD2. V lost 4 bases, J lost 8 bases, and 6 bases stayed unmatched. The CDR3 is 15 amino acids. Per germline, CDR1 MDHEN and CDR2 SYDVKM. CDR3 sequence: CASSSGSSGRDEQFF. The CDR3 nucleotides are TGTGCCAGCAGTTCGGGATCTAGCGGGAGGGATGAGCAGTTCTTC.